Listed below are T cell receptor beta chains from one sample, sequenced in a study of CD8 T cells in ankylosing spondylitis. TCRdb reprocessed the 5' RACE reads with MiXCR, giving one entry per CDR3 protein. Among 250,000 to 350,000 distinct CDR3 sequences listed, 20% were seen once. Sequenced sample: blood, either unsorted or a sorted T cell fraction (not recorded which). These receptors were taken from a male donor with ankylosing spondylitis or in good health (not recorded which). CDR3s include the opening cysteine and the closing phenylalanine or tryptophan. A D gene is named only where the DNA matches it firmly. Not every row has a clone size; where given, it reads once, few, many or a size class.

v_gene	j_gene	d_gene	abundance	CDR3aa	CDR3nt
TRBV9	TRBJ1-1	-	many	CASSVGSRGRLNTEAFF	TGTGCCAGCAGCGTAGGTAGCAGGGGCCGGTTGAACACTGAAGCTTTCTTT
TRBV7-9	TRBJ2-3	-	-	CASSLASGGVYF	TGTGCCAGCAGCTTAGCAAGCGGTGGGGTGTATTTT
TRBV7-3	TRBJ1-1	TRBD1	many	CASSSSDRGTEAFF	TGTGCCAGCAGCTCATCGGACAGGGGCACTGAAGCTTTCTTT
TRBV5-4	TRBJ2-2	-	many	CASTSAGELFF	TGTGCCAGCACTTCGGCCGGGGAGCTGTTTTTT
TRBV20-1	TRBJ2-2	-	many	CSARTDAGELFF	TGCAGTGCTAGGACGGATGCCGGGGAGCTGTTTTTT
TRBV4-2	TRBJ2-1	-	few	CASSPSIDYNEQFF	TGTGCCAGCAGCCCCAGTATTGACTACAATGAGCAGTTCTTC
TRBV12-3/TRBV12-4	TRBJ2-2	TRBD2	few	CASNPSGSNTGELFF	TGTGCCAGCAACCCTAGCGGGTCGAACACCGGGGAGCTGTTTTTT
TRBV20-1	TRBJ2-3	TRBD2	-	CSAGIGTSGTSTDTQYF	TGCAGTGCGGGAATCGGGACTAGCGGTACTAGCACAGATACGCAGTATTTT
TRBV5-1	TRBJ2-1	TRBD2	few	CASSPEGLAGYNEQFF	TGCGCCAGCAGCCCGGAGGGACTAGCGGGCTACAATGAGCAGTTCTTC
TRBV12-3/TRBV12-4	TRBJ2-1	-	few	CASSLWTLLKTGEQFF	TGTGCCAGCAGTCTATGGACTCTCTTAAAAACGGGTGAGCAGTTCTTC
TRBV6-5	TRBJ1-4	-	few	CASSYGQTNEKLFF	TGTGCCAGCAGTTACGGACAGACAAATGAAAAACTGTTTTTT
TRBV20-1	TRBJ2-3	-	-	CSASRTGSSPTDTQYF	TGCAGTGCTTCGAGAACAGGGTCGAGTCCCACAGATACGCAGTATTTT
TRBV24-1	TRBJ2-1	-	-	CATSEPIADSYNEQFF	TGTGCCACCAGTGAACCCATAGCGGACTCCTACAATGAGCAGTTCTTC
TRBV6-1	TRBJ2-3	TRBD2	-	CASRLAGAIDTQYF	TGTGCCAGCAGGCTAGCGGGGGCGATAGATACGCAGTATTTT
TRBV5-8	TRBJ2-5	TRBD1	few	CASSVGQAQETQYF	TGTGCCAGCAGCGTAGGACAGGCACAAGAGACCCAGTACTTC
TRBV12-3/TRBV12-4	TRBJ2-3	-	few	CASSAPGVGTQYF	TGTGCCAGCAGTGCACCCGGTGTGGGTACGCAGTATTTT
TRBV6-1	TRBJ2-6	-	-	CASRPSTGANVLTF	TGTGCCAGCAGGCCAAGCACCGGGGCCAACGTCCTGACTTTC
TRBV20-1	TRBJ1-4	-	-	CSARGSDEKLFF	TGCAGTGCTAGAGGGTCGGATGAAAAACTGTTTTTT
TRBV12-3/TRBV12-4	TRBJ2-3	-	-	CASRDGQTSTDTQYF	TGTGCCAGCAGGGACGGACAGACTAGCACAGATACGCAGTATTTT
TRBV12-3/TRBV12-4	TRBJ1-1	TRBD1	few	CASRPRQGLGTEAFF	TGTGCCAGCAGGCCCAGACAGGGGCTCGGCACTGAAGCTTTCTTT
TRBV18	TRBJ1-2	-	-	CASSLMEFGYTF	TGTGCCAGCTCACTGATGGAATTCGGCTACACCTTC
TRBV10-3	TRBJ2-6	-	-	CAISGRGAHSGANVLTF	TGTGCCATCAGTGGCAGGGGGGCTCACTCTGGGGCCAACGTCCTGACTTTC
TRBV12-3/TRBV12-4	TRBJ1-2	-	few	CASSLAAGATYGYTF	TGTGCCAGCAGTTTAGCGGCAGGGGCAACCTATGGCTACACCTTC
TRBV12-3/TRBV12-4	TRBJ2-1	TRBD2	few	CASTRGLGLNEQFF	TGTGCCAGCACCCGAGGACTAGGGTTAAATGAGCAGTTCTTC
TRBV12-3/TRBV12-4	TRBJ2-3	-	-	CASTDYGPTDTQYF	TGTGCCAGCACCGACTACGGGCCCACAGATACGCAGTATTTT
TRBV27	TRBJ1-4	-	-	CASSNRAPNEKLFF	TGTGCCAGCAGTAACAGGGCTCCTAATGAAAAACTGTTTTTT
TRBV27	TRBJ2-2	TRBD1	-	CASSLLGGQNRGELFF	TGTGCCAGCAGTTTATTAGGGGGACAGAATCGAGGGGAGCTGTTTTTT
TRBV3-1	TRBJ2-3	TRBD2	-	CASSQRPRGLAGGRTDTQYF	TGTGCCAGCAGCCAACGGCCCAGGGGACTAGCGGGGGGGCGGACAGATACGCAGTATTTT
TRBV5-1	TRBJ1-6	-	few	CASSSRQSRDSPLHF	TGCGCCAGCAGCTCCCGACAGTCTCGGGATTCACCCCTCCACTTT
TRBV6-1	TRBJ2-1	TRBD1	many	CASSPGTGINNEQFF	TGTGCCAGCAGTCCCGGGACAGGGATCAACAATGAGCAGTTCTTC
TRBV9	TRBJ2-2	TRBD2	-	CASSALAGGRGTGELFF	TGTGCCAGCAGCGCCTTAGCGGGGGGAAGGGGGACCGGGGAGCTGTTTTTT
TRBV5-1	TRBJ2-2	TRBD2	-	CASSLSGSPAGELFF	TGCGCCAGCAGCCTTAGCGGGAGTCCCGCCGGGGAGCTGTTTTTT
TRBV25-1	TRBJ2-1	TRBD2	few	CASSEALATNEQFF	TGTGCCAGCAGTGAGGCACTAGCGACTAATGAGCAGTTCTTC
TRBV5-1	TRBJ2-5	TRBD1	few	CASSLGQGAQAETQYF	TGCGCCAGCAGCTTGGGACAGGGGGCTCAGGCGGAGACCCAGTACTTC
TRBV7-2	TRBJ2-1	-	-	CASSLGIDNEQFF	TGTGCCAGCAGCTTAGGGATAGACAATGAGCAGTTCTTC
TRBV20-1	TRBJ2-5	TRBD2	few	CSASQAGGRQETQYF	TGCAGTGCTAGCCAAGCGGGAGGGCGCCAAGAGACCCAGTACTTC
TRBV3-1	TRBJ2-5	-	-	CASSPSVQETQYF	TGTGCCAGCAGCCCATCGGTCCAAGAGACCCAGTACTTC
TRBV7-3	TRBJ2-1	-	-	CASSLGGLRDNYNEQFF	TGTGCCAGCAGCCTAGGGGGACTCCGGGACAACTACAATGAGCAGTTCTTC
TRBV3-1	TRBJ1-2	TRBD1	-	CASSRTGELGGYTF	TGTGCCAGCAGTAGGACAGGGGAGCTGGGGGGCTACACCTTC
TRBV10-3	TRBJ2-5	TRBD2	-	CAISEASGGVETQYF	TGTGCCATCAGTGAGGCTAGCGGGGGGGTAGAGACCCAGTACTTC
TRBV10-3	TRBJ2-5	-	-	CAISEGGQETQYF	TGTGCCATCAGTGAAGGGGGCCAAGAGACCCAGTACTTC